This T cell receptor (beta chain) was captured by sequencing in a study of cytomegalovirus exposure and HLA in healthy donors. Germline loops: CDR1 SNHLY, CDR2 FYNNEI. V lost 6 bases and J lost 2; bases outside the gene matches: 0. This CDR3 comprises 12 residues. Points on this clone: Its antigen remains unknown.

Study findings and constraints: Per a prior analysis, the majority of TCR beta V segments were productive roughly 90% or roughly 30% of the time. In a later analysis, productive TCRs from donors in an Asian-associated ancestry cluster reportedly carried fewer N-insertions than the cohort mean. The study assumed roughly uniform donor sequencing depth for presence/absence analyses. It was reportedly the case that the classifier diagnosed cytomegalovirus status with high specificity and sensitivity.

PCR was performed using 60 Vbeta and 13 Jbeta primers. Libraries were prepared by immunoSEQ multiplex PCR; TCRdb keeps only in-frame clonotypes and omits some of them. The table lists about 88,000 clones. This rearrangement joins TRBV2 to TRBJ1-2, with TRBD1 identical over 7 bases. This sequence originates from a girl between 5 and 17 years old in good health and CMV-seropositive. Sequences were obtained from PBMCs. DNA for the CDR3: TGTGCCAGCAGACAGGGGAACTATGGCTACACCTTC. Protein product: CASRQGNYGYTF.